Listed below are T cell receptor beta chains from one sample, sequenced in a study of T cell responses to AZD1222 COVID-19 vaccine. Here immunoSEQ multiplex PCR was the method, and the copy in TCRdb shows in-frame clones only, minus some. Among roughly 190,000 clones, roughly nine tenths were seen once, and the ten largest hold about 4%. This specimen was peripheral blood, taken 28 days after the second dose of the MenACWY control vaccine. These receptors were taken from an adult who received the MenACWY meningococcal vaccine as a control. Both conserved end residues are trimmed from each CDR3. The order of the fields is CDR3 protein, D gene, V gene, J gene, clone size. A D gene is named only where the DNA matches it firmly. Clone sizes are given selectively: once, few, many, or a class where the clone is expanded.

AISPGTGGRDTQY	TRBD1	TRBV10-3	TRBJ2-3	-
ASSSVPGAEAF	-	TRBV7-8	TRBJ1-1	-
ATSESTGELF	-	TRBV24-1	TRBJ2-2	-
ASSHGTGGVRNSPLH	TRBD1	TRBV5-1	TRBJ1-6	-
ASSPDERPINEQF	-	TRBV27	TRBJ2-1	-
ASSVGPGLPYEQY	-	TRBV9	TRBJ2-7	-
ASSRTVGLENEQF	-	TRBV5-1	TRBJ2-1	-
ASSSGALGEAF	-	TRBV28	TRBJ1-1	-
ASSYTSGTYNEQF	TRBD2	TRBV7-2	TRBJ2-1	-
SVEGMAGPGNTIY	-	TRBV29-1	TRBJ1-3	-
ASSRDISYEQY	-	TRBV12-3/TRBV12-4	TRBJ2-7	few
ASSSLAGVKDTQY	TRBD2	TRBV27	TRBJ2-3	-
SVELNGGEQF	-	TRBV29-1	TRBJ2-1	-
ASSLSFGPVGTEAF	-	TRBV27	TRBJ1-1	-
ASSLAAGSTDTQY	TRBD2	TRBV7-7	TRBJ2-3	-
ASSRAGTESYEQY	-	TRBV4-2	TRBJ2-7	few
ASSPGTANPEAF	TRBD1	TRBV11-3	TRBJ1-1	-
ASSDGNQPQH	-	TRBV19	TRBJ1-5	-
RGHRDLEAF	-	TRBV20-1	TRBJ1-1	-
ASSQARASGRVARTGELF	TRBD2	TRBV7-8	TRBJ2-2	-
ASSVSGQALKGEQY	TRBD1	TRBV2	TRBJ2-7	-
ASSPNKDPYNEQF	-	TRBV7-7	TRBJ2-1	-
ASSLAQSTLH	-	TRBV7-8	TRBJ1-6	few
ASSGQGDQPQH	TRBD1	TRBV28	TRBJ1-5	-
ASSFLVGEQY	-	TRBV5-4	TRBJ2-7	-
ASSQELRTGGTGNTIY	TRBD1	TRBV4-3	TRBJ1-3	-
ASSLGYGNQPQH	-	TRBV6-5	TRBJ1-5	-
ASSVEGSGANVLA	-	TRBV9	TRBJ2-6	-